This paragraph covers one TCR beta chain sequence. These data are taken from a study of blood T cell repertoires in COVID-19. Study context: Samples of COVID-19 (acute and convalescent) were obtained from the United States, Italy and Spain.

Authors' data handling: For nucleated cells, counts were estimated from reference gene primer amplification. Here immunoSEQ multiplex PCR was the method, and the copy in TCRdb shows in-frame clones only, minus some. The V and J calls and clone size were taken over from that table, and D and trimming were inferred from the DNA. The repertoire includes roughly 290,000 clones, roughly 90% of them detected once, and 1.5% to 2% sits in the top ten. In germline, CDR1 is KGHSH, CDR2 LQKENI. Trimming removed 6 bases from V and 0 bases from J; junction bases left unmatched: 10. The CDR3 has 18 residues. This TCR was sampled from a woman aged 18-35 years with acute COVID-19. The chain is built from TRBV18 and TRBJ2-6; 8 bases agree with TRBD1. Sequencing was carried out using PBMCs or T cells enriched from blood (not recorded which). The CDR3 DNA reads as TGTGCCAGCTCCACCACCGGACAGGGAATCTCTGGGGCCAACGTCCTGACTTTC. Protein product: CASSTTGQGISGANVLTF.